The 26 T cell receptor beta chains reported below all come from one sample, sequenced in a study of identical twins (dated by TCRdb to the mid-2010s). Libraries were made using 5' RACE. For sequencing, an Illumina HiSeq 2000 was employed. In TCRdb, the public reads were trimmed at Q25 with fastp and aligned with MiXCR, with productive beta chains retained. One record per CDR3 amino acid sequence lists the most common genes and DNA. Across this sample there are 470,000 or so distinct CDR3 sequences, with about 24% seen only once. The ten largest account for 2.9% of the sample. This sample also appeared in a second study, on T cells expressing NK-cell markers.

What was sequenced was CD4+ T cells sorted from blood. These receptors came from a woman between 18 and 29 years old in good health.

Only a few counts were recorded for this clonotype. This chain uses TRBV19 with TRBJ1-4, with D possibly being TRBD1 (6 bases). CDR1 LNHDA and CDR2 SQIVND come from the germline V gene (reference sequence). Trimming stripped 5 bases from V and 5 bases from J, with 15 bases between. This CDR3 has 15 residues. CDR3 nucleotides: TGTGCCAGTAGTTCCCGGGGGCAGCCAAATGAAAAACTGTTTTTT. This translates into CASSSRGQPNEKLFF.

This clonotype occurred a few times. CDR3 bases: TGTGCCAGCAGCCAAGAGCGGGGACTGTACTTC. Protein sequence: CASSQERGLYF. The chain carries TRBV3-1 and TRBJ2-7; a possible D gene is TRBD2 (6 bases). The CDR3 sequence is 11 residues long. CDR1 and CDR2 from the germline V gene are LGHDT and YNNKEL (reference sequence). Trimming pared 0 bases from V and 12 bases from J, leaving 9 bases between.

The chain recombines TRBV7-2 with TRBJ2-2; TRBD1 matches at 8 bases. The germline gives CDR1 SGHTA, CDR2 FQGNSA. The CDR3 is made up of 14 amino acids. Trimming removed 8 bases from V and 6 bases from J; junction bases left unmatched: 8. For the CDR3, the DNA is TGTGCCAGCCAGGACAGGGTGTCGTCCGGGGAGCTGTTTTTT. Translated: CASQDRVSSGELFF.

J is TRBJ2-3 and V is TRBV5-1; D perhaps matches TRBD2 (5 bases). Germline-derived CDR1 and CDR2 are SGHRS and YFSETQ. The V and J ends lost 4 bases and 5 bases respectively, with 14 bases between them. The CDR3 contains 14 residues. The CDR3 coding sequence is TGCGCCAGCAGCCCCGGACTTGTAGAAGATACGCAGTATTTT. Amino acid sequence: CASSPGLVEDTQYF.

V is TRBV6-1 and J is TRBJ2-7; D might be TRBD1 or TRBD2, each matching 5 bases. With 6 bases removed from V and 2 bases from J, the gap between germline ends came to 11 bases. The germline gives CDR1 MNHNS, CDR2 SASEGT. The CDR3 loop spans 13 amino acids. CDR3 amino acids: CASRPGRTYEQYF. CDR3 DNA sequence: TGTGCCAGCAGACCGGGACGTACCTACGAGCAGTACTTC.

The chain recombines TRBV4-2 with TRBJ2-1; the match to TRBD2 covers 12 bases. Germline-derived CDR1 and CDR2 are LGHNA and YNFKEQ. This CDR3 is 16 amino acids long. V shed 4 bases, J shed 7 bases, and the junction held 8 bases outside the gene matches. DNA for the CDR3: TGTGCCAGCAGCCCCGGCCCCCTAGCGGGGGGGAATGAGCAGTTCTTC. This encodes CASSPGPLAGGNEQFF.

The CDR3 loop reads CASSQFRTVDNEQFF. The CDR3 DNA reads as TGTGCCAGCAGCCAGTTTAGGACTGTAGACAATGAGCAGTTCTTC. The chain employs TRBV3-1 and TRBJ2-1, with D possibly matching TRBD2 (5 bases). From germline, CDR1 is LGHDT and CDR2 YNNKEL (reference sequence). This CDR3 region has 15 residues. Trimming left V 3 bases short and J 5 bases short, with 14 bases between.

This clonotype was observed a handful of times. The chain uses TRBV3-1 and TRBJ1-1; D perhaps matches TRBD1 (5 bases). The CDR3 is 14 residues long. The ends were cut back, 5 bases at V and 5 bases at J, with 15 bases in the middle. Looked up from germline, CDR1 is LGHDT and CDR2 is YNNKEL (reference sequence). The CDR3 sequence: CASSNPAGRTEAFF. The CDR3 DNA reads TGTGCCAGCAGCAATCCGGCAGGGCGGACTGAAGCTTTCTTT.

This clonotype was found a few times. This chain joins TRBV6-6 and TRBJ1-2; 7 bases agree with TRBD1. The V segment lost 6 bases and the J segment 8 bases; nucleotides outside the gene matches: 6. CDR1 is MNHNY and CDR2 is SVGAGI in the germline V gene (reference sequence). The CDR3 runs to 12 residues. CDR3 loop: CASRGDSGGYTF. For the CDR3, the DNA is TGTGCCAGCAGAGGGGACAGCGGCGGCTACACCTTC.

V is TRBV5-4 and J is TRBJ2-2, with 10 bases matching TRBD2. The J segment lost 3 bases and the V segment lost 4 bases, leaving 3 bases of the junction unmatched. The CDR3 has 15 amino acids. CDR1 and CDR2 (germline): SGHNT, YYREEE (reference sequence). The CDR3 loop is CASSRGLADTGELFF. Written as DNA, the CDR3 is TGTGCCAGCAGCCGCGGACTAGCGGACACCGGGGAGCTGTTTTTT.

This clonotype was seen more than once but under ten times. The chain uses TRBV2 and TRBJ2-1; TRBD1 or TRBD2 may be the D gene (8 bases each). In germline, CDR1 is SNHLY, CDR2 FYNNEI. This CDR3 is built from 14 residues. V shed 9 bases and J shed 2 bases, with 14 bases lying between them. This chain's CDR3 is CASSGTGAYNEQFF. The DNA for the CDR3 is TGTGCCAGTAGCGGGACAGGAGCCTACAATGAGCAGTTCTTC.

The chain carries TRBV20-1 and TRBJ1-5; D is undetermined. Looked up from germline, CDR1 is DFQATT and CDR2 is SNEGSKA (reference sequence). V was clipped by 3 bases and J by 3 bases, with 9 bases between them. The CDR3 is made up of 13 amino acids. CDR3 in DNA: TGCAGTGCTAGTTCCACGTACAATCAGCCCCAGCATTTT. This encodes CSASSTYNQPQHF.

This clonotype turned up a few times. The V and J genes are TRBV5-1 and TRBJ1-4; TRBD1 matches 8 bases. The germline V gene has CDR1 SGHRS and CDR2 YFSETQ. The V segment lost 4 bases and the J segment 8 bases; nucleotides outside the gene matches: 7. The CDR3 contains 14 residues. This CDR3 is CASSRQGTWEKLFF. The CDR3, as DNA: TGCGCCAGCAGCCGACAGGGGACTTGGGAAAAACTGTTTTTT.

CDR3 in amino acids: CSAQVPQRGPYEQYF. The CDR3 nucleotides read TGCAGTGCTCAAGTTCCTCAGCGGGGGCCATACGAGCAGTACTTC. This chain uses TRBV20-1 with TRBJ2-7; 8 bases are shared with TRBD2. The CDR3 is 15 residues long. Trimming cost V 5 bases and J 4 bases; bases outside gene matches: 13. CDR1 and CDR2 (germline): DFQATT, SNEGSKA (reference sequence).

This rearrangement joins TRBV7-2 to TRBJ2-1; 10 nucleotides match TRBD1. The CDR3 runs to 17 residues. V shed 1 base, J shed 1 base, and the junction held 4 bases outside the gene matches. Germline V gene data show CDR1 as SGHTA and CDR2 as FQGNSA. CDR3 loop: CASSLVGQGISYNEQFF. CDR3 in DNA: TGTGCCAGCAGCTTAGTGGGACAGGGGATATCCTACAATGAGCAGTTCTTC.

CDR3 coding DNA: TGTGCCAGCAGCGACCATTCTCGGCTACCCGGGGAGCAGTACTTC. Translating gives CASSDHSRLPGEQYF. The rearrangement uses TRBV7-8 and TRBJ2-7; D gene unclear. The CDR3 spans 15 residues. Trimming pared 5 bases from V and 7 bases from J, leaving 21 bases between. Germline CDR1 and CDR2: SGHVS and FQNEAQ.

This clonotype was counted a few times. J is TRBJ1-4 and V is TRBV5-1; weak D call: TRBD1 (5 bases). The CDR3 extends over 16 amino acids. Deletions cut 3 bases from V and 6 bases from J, with 18 bases between. Looked up from germline, CDR1 is SGHRS and CDR2 is YFSETQ. The CDR3 DNA follows: TGCGCCAGCAGCTCGGGGCCGGGACGGGGTGATGAAAAACTGTTTTTT. Its protein is CASSSGPGRGDEKLFF.

The V and J genes are TRBV10-3 and TRBJ1-6; D not certain. This CDR3 contains 14 residues. The V end lost 8 bases, the J end lost 6 bases, and 14 bases lay between the germline ends. Germline assignment: CDR1 ENHRY and CDR2 SYGVKD. In DNA form, the CDR3 reads TGTGCCATCCGGAGGGAACAGTTTAATTCACCCCTCCACTTT. The encoded protein is CAIRREQFNSPLHF.

The rearrangement links TRBV5-5 to TRBJ2-2, with 14 bases lining up with TRBD2. The junction had 4 bases not matched to a gene; V was cut back by 5 bases and J by 4 bases. Germline CDR1 and CDR2: SGHKS and YYEKEE (reference sequence). This CDR3 is built from 16 residues. CDR3 protein: CASRHGLAGGTGELFF. CDR3 nucleotides: TGTGCCAGCAGACACGGACTAGCGGGAGGCACCGGGGAGCTGTTTTTT.

The V gene is TRBV29-1, the J gene TRBJ2-2; TRBD1 is a possible D gene (5 bases). This CDR3 spans 13 amino acids. In germline, CDR1 is SQVTM, CDR2 ANQGSEA. V lost 7 bases, J lost 1 base, and 10 bases lay in between. CDR3 DNA sequence: TGCAGCGGCGGAACAGGGAACACCGGGGAGCTGTTTTTT. Protein sequence: CSGGTGNTGELFF.

This clonotype was observed many times. This chain links TRBV7-9 with TRBJ2-5; TRBD2 is a possible D gene (5 bases). Trimming took 3 bases from V and 4 from J, leaving 12 bases between them. This CDR3 region has 14 residues. CDR1 is SEHNR, CDR2 FQNEAQ, per germline (reference sequence). The CDR3 here is CASSFWTVGETQYF. The CDR3 region has the DNA TGTGCCAGCAGCTTTTGGACTGTCGGAGAGACCCAGTACTTC.

The chain joins TRBV20-1 to TRBJ1-6; D perhaps matches TRBD1 (5 bases). Trimming stripped 2 bases from V and 3 bases from J, with 14 bases between. The length of the CDR3 is 16 residues. In germline, CDR1 is DFQATT, CDR2 SNEGSKA (reference sequence). The CDR3 DNA reads TGCAGTGCTAGACTAAAGGATAGGGGCTATAATTCACCCCTCCACTTT. Amino acids: CSARLKDRGYNSPLHF.

This clonotype turned up a few times. This sequence joins TRBV20-1 and TRBJ2-1; D remains unclear. Trimming removed 1 base from V and 0 bases from J, with 10 bases in between. CDR3 length: 15 residues. Germline loops: CDR1 DFQATT, CDR2 SNEGSKA (reference sequence). The CDR3 spells CSARGQRASYNEQFF. In nucleotides, the CDR3 is TGCAGTGCTAGAGGACAAAGAGCCTCCTACAATGAGCAGTTCTTC.

The chain joins TRBV6-1 to TRBJ1-6; unclear D gene. This CDR3 is 14 amino acids long. Trimming removed 6 bases from V and 5 bases from J, with 11 bases in between. Germline values: CDR1 MNHNS, CDR2 SASEGT. The CDR3 region has the DNA TGTGCCAGCAGACTTTCCACAAATAATTCACCCCTCCACTTT. This encodes CASRLSTNNSPLHF.

This clonotype showed up just a few times. J is TRBJ2-5 and V is TRBV6-5; no clear D gene. Per the germline V gene, CDR1 is MNHEY and CDR2 is SVGAGI. The length of the CDR3 is 12 residues. Trimming shortened V by 4 bases and J by 11 bases, and 14 bases separated the two germline ends. CDR3 loop: CASSLGGSTQYF. The CDR3 DNA reads as TGTGCCAGCAGTTTGGGCGGAAGTACGCAGTACTTC.

This clonotype was observed a handful of times. V is TRBV7-8 and J is TRBJ2-7; 7 nucleotides match TRBD1. Trimming cost V 5 bases and J 4 bases; bases outside gene matches: 5. This CDR3 is built from 13 residues. Per germline, CDR1 SGHVS and CDR2 FQNEAQ. The CDR3 DNA reads TGTGCCAGCAGCCGGGGACAGATATACGAGCAGTACTTC. It translates to CASSRGQIYEQYF.